Sequencing of this TCR beta chain was carried out in a study of CD8 T cells in ankylosing spondylitis. On this clonotype itself: Its antigen is not known.

Quantitative barcoded 5'-RACE was used to prepare TCR beta libraries. TCRdb used MiXCR to reprocess the 5' RACE reads, holding one entry per CDR3 protein. The sample yields about 360,000 distinct CDR3 sequences, roughly 22% seen once. General observations from the study: A motif of several highly homologous TCR beta variants was seen as apparently characteristic of ankylosing spondylitis blood. A number of the motif variants had already been described in reactive arthritis synovial fluid and blood.

The CDR3 runs to 15 residues. CDR1 is ENHRY, CDR2 SYGVKD, per germline. After removal of 5 bases from V and 3 bases from J, the junction contained 4 bases not matched to a gene. The chain links TRBV10-3 to TRBJ1-1; 12 bases are a match to TRBD1. The sample comprised blood, either unsorted or a sorted T cell fraction (not recorded which). The sequence was collected from a male donor with ankylosing spondylitis or in good health (not recorded which). Here the CDR3 DNA reads TGTGCCATCAGTAGGGGACAGGGGGCTTACACTGAAGCTTTCTTT. This encodes CAISRGQGAYTEAFF.